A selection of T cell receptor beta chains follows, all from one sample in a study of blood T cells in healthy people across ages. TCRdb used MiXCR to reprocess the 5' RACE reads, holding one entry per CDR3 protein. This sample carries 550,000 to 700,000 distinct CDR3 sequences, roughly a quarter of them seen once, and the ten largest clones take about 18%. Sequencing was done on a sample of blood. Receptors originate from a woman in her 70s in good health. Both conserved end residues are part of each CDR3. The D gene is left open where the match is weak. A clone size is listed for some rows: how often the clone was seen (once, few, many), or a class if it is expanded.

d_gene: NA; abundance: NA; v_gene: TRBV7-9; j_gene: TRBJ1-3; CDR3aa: CASSRVDRPSGNTIYF; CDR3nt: TGTGCCAGCAGCCGAGTGGACCGGCCCTCTGGAAACACCATATATTTT
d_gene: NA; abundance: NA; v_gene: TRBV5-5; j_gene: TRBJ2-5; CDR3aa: CASSWEPQETQYF; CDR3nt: TGTGCCAGCAGCTGGGAGCCACAAGAGACCCAGTACTTC
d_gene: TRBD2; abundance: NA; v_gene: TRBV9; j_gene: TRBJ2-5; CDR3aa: CASSVDRGGGETQYF; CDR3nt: TGTGCCAGCAGCGTAGATCGGGGCGGGGGTGAGACCCAGTACTTC
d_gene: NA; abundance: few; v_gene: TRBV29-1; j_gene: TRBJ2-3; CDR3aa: CSGQLSDTQYF; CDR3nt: TGCAGCGGCCAGTTATCAGATACGCAGTATTTT
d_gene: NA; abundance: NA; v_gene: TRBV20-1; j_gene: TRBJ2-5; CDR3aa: CSAASTAVETQYF; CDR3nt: TGCAGTGCTGCCTCGACGGCGGTCGAGACCCAGTACTTC
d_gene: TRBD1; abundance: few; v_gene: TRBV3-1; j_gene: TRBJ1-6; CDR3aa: CASSVTGEDSPLHF; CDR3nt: TGTGCCAGCAGCGTCACAGGGGAAGATTCACCCCTCCACTTT
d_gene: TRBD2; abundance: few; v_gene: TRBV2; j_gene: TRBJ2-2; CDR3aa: CASTSSGGQYTGELFF; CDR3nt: TGTGCCAGCACGTCTAGCGGGGGGCAGTACACCGGGGAGCTGTTTTTT
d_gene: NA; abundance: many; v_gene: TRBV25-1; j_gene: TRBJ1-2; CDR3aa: CASSEIRGMDGYTF; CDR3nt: TGTGCCAGCAGTGAGATTCGTGGGATGGACGGCTACACCTTC
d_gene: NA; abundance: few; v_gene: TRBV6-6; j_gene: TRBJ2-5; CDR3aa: CASSYLSGSGGTGTQYF; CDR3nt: TGTGCCAGCAGTTACTTGTCGGGTAGCGGCGGTACGGGGACCCAGTACTTC
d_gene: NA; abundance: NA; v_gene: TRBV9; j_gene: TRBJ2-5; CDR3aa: CASSVAAGQETQYF; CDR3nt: TGTGCCAGCAGCGTAGCTGCAGGACAAGAGACCCAGTACTTC
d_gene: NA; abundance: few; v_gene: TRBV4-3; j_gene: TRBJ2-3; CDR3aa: CASSQGTSSTDTQYF; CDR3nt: TGCGCCAGCAGCCAAGGAACTAGTAGCACAGATACGCAGTATTTT
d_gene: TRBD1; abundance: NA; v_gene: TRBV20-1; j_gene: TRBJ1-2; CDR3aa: CSARDLGRGVDGYTF; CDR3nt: TGCAGTGCTAGAGATTTGGGCAGGGGGGTGGATGGCTACACCTTC
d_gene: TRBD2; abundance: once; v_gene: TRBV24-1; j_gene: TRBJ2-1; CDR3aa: CATSDPERGGYNEQFF; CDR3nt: TGTGCCACCAGTGATCCCGAGCGGGGGGGATACAATGAGCAGTTCTTC
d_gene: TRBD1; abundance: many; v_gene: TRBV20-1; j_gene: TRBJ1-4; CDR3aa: CSARDLNIRDRGKLATNEKLFF; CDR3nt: TGCAGTGCTAGAGATCTAAATATTCGGGACAGGGGAAAACTTGCAACTAATGAAAAACTGTTTTTT
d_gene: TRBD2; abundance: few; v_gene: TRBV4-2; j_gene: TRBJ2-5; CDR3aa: CAGSQVGEGGGVTETQYF; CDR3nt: TGTGCCGGCAGCCAAGTCGGAGAGGGCGGGGGGGTTACAGAGACCCAGTACTTC
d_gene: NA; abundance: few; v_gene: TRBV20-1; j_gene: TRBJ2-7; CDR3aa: CSAPTSRSSYEQYF; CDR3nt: TGCAGTGCTCCGACGTCCCGAAGCTCCTACGAGCAGTACTTC
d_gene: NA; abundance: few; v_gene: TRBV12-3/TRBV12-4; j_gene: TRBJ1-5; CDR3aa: CASSLMTDNQPQHF; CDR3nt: TGTGCCAGCAGTTTAATGACAGATAATCAGCCCCAGCATTTT
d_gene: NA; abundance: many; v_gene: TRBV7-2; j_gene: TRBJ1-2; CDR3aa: CASSLEGVGYTF; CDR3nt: TGTGCCAGCAGCTTAGAGGGGGTCGGCTACACCTTC
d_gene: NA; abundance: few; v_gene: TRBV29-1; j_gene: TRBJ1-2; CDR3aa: CSVAGSDGYTF; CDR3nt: TGCAGCGTTGCAGGGAGTGATGGCTACACCTTC
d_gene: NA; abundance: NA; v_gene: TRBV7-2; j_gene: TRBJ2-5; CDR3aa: CASSLSGAPVETQYF; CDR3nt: TGTGCCAGCAGCTTATCAGGGGCTCCGGTCGAGACCCAGTACTTC
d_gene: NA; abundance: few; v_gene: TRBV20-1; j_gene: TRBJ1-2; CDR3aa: CSARTLDRSDTF; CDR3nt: TGCAGTGCTAGAACACTCGACAGGTCTGACACCTTC
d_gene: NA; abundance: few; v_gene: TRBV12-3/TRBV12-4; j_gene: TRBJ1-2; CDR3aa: CASSPIPRGSYTF; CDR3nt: TGTGCCAGCAGTCCCATACCCCGGGGGAGCTACACCTTC
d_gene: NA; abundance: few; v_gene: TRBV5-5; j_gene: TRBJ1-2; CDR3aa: CASSPPGSVHYGYTF; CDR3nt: TGTGCCAGCAGCCCCCCGGGATCGGTGCACTATGGCTACACCTTC
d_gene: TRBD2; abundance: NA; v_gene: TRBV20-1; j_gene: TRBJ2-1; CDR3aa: CSASSLAGYNEQFF; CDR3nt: TGCAGTGCTAGCTCACTAGCGGGCTACAATGAGCAGTTCTTC
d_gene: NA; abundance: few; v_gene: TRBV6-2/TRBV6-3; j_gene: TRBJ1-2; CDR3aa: CASSYSPVLYGYTF; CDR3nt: TGTGCCAGCAGTTACAGTCCCGTCCTCTATGGCTACACCTTC
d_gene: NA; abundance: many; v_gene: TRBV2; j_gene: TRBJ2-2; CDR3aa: CASKDGNTGELFF; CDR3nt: TGTGCCAGCAAGGACGGCAACACCGGGGAGCTGTTTTTT
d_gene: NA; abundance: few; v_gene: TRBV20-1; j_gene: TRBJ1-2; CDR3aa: CSAARGRANYGYTF; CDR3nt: TGCAGTGCTGCTAGGGGCAGAGCTAACTATGGCTACACCTTC
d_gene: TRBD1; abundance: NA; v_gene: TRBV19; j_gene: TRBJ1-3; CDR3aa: CASGTGSSGNTIYF; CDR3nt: TGTGCCAGTGGGACAGGTAGCTCTGGAAACACCATATATTTT
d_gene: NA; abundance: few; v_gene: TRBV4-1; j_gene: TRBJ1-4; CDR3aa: CASSHSPREAKLFF; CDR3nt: TGCGCCAGCAGCCACTCACCCCGGGAGGCTAAACTGTTTTTT
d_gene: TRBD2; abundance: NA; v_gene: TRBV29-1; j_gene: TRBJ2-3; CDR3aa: CSVAGTITDTQYF; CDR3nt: TGCAGCGTAGCCGGGACTATCACAGATACGCAGTATTTT
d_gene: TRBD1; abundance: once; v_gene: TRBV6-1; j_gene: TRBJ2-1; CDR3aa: CASIRDRANEQFF; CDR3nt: TGTGCCAGCATCCGGGACAGGGCCAATGAGCAGTTCTTC
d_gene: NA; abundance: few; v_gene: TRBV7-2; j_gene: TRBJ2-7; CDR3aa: CASSSPDRSSYEQYF; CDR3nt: TGTGCCAGCAGCTCTCCAGACAGAAGCTCCTACGAGCAGTACTTC
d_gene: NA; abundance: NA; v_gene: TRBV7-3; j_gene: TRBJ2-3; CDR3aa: CASSREPGGTDTQYF; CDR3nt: TGTGCCAGCAGCCGTGAGCCGGGAGGCACAGATACGCAGTATTTT
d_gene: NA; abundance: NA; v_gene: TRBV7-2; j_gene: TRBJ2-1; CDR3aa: CASSAAHELYF; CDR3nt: TGTGCCAGCAGCGCCGCACACGAGCTGTACTTC
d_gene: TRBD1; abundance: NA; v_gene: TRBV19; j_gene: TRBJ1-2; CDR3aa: CASSIVPWDRGYTF; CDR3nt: TGTGCCAGTAGTATAGTCCCCTGGGACAGGGGGTACACCTTC
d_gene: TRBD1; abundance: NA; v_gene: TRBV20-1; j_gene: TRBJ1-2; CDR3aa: CSAPDRGYGYTF; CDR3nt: TGCAGTGCTCCGGACAGGGGTTATGGCTACACCTTC
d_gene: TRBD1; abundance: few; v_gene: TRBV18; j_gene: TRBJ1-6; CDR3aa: CASSPDKTGNSPLHF; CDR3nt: TGTGCCAGCTCACCAGACAAGACAGGGAATTCACCCCTCCACTTT
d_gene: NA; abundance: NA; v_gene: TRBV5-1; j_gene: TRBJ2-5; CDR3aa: CASSRSPSGTSEAETQYF; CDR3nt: TGCGCCAGCAGCCGAAGTCCTTCCGGGACCTCGGAGGCAGAGACCCAGTACTTC
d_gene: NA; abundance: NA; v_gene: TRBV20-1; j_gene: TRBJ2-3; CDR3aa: CSARGGSGSVPDTQYF; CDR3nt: TGCAGTGCTAGAGGTGGTTCCGGGTCGGTCCCAGATACGCAGTATTTT
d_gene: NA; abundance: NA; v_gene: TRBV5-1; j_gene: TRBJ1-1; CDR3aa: CASSLVALVVEAFF; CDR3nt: TGCGCCAGCAGCTTGGTTGCGCTTGTAGTTGAAGCTTTCTTT
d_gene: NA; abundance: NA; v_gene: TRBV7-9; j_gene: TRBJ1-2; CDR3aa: CASSPIAFGYTF; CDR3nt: TGTGCCAGCAGCCCCATCGCGTTTGGCTACACCTTC
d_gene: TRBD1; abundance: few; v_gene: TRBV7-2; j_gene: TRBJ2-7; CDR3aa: CASSLSQGSYEQYF; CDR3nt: TGTGCCAGCAGCTTATCACAGGGGTCCTACGAGCAGTACTTC
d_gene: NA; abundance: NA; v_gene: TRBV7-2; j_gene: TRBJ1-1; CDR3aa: CASSSQTVQNTEAFF; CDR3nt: TGTGCCAGCAGCTCCCAGACAGTACAGAACACTGAAGCTTTCTTT
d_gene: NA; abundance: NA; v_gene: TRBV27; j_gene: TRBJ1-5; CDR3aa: CASSPLYRPGKNQPQHF; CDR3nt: TGTGCCAGCAGTCCCCTCTATCGGCCGGGAAAAAATCAGCCCCAGCATTTT
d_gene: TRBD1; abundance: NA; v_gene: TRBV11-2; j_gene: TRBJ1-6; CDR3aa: CASSPLWDSGRDPYNSPLHF; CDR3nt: TGTGCCAGCAGCCCCCTGTGGGACAGCGGCAGAGATCCCTATAATTCACCCCTCCACTTT
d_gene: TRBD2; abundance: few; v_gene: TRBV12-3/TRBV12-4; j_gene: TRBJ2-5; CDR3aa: CASRWAGVQETQYF; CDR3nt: TGTGCCAGCAGGTGGGCGGGGGTTCAAGAGACCCAGTACTTC
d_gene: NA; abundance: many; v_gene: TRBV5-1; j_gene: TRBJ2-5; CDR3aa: CASSLGTGPQETQYF; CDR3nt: TGCGCCAGCAGCCTGGGAACAGGGCCACAAGAGACCCAGTACTTC
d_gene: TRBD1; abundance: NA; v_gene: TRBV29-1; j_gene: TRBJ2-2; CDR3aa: CSVGTANTGELFF; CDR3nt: TGCAGCGTGGGGACAGCGAACACCGGGGAGCTGTTTTTT
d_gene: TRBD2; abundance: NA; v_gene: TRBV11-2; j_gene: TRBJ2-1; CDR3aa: CASRRGGSEQFF; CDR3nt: TGTGCCAGCAGACGGGGGGGGAGTGAGCAGTTCTTC
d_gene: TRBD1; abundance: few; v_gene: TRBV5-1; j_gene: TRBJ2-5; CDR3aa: CASSWGQSGQETQYF; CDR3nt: TGCGCCAGCAGCTGGGGACAGTCGGGCCAAGAGACCCAGTACTTC
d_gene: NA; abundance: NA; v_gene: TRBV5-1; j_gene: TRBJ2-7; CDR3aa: CASSLEPGKDEQYF; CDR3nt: TGCGCCAGCAGCTTGGAGCCAGGGAAGGACGAGCAGTACTTC
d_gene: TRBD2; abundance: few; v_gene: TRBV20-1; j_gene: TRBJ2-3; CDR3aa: CSAQGLAGHTDTQYF; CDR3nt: TGCAGTGCTCAGGGACTAGCGGGGCACACAGATACGCAGTATTTT
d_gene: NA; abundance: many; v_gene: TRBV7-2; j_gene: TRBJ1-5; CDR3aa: CASSLAPGQPQHF; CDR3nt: TGTGCCAGCAGCTTAGCGCCTGGGCAGCCCCAGCATTTT
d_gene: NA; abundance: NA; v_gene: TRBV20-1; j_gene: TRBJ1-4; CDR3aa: CSASLGQSATNEKLFF; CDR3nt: TGCAGTGCTAGTCTAGGACAGAGTGCAACTAATGAAAAACTGTTTTTT
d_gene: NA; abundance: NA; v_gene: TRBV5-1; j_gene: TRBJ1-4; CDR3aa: CASSQGKGEKLFF; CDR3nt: TGCGCCAGCAGCCAGGGGAAGGGCGAGAAACTGTTTTTT
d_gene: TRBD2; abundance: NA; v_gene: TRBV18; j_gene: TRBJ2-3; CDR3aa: CASSPARGSADTQYF; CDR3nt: TGTGCCAGCTCACCGGCCCGCGGGAGCGCAGATACGCAGTATTTT
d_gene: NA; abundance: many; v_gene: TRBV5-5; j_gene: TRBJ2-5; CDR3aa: CASNEWVGLETQYF; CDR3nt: TGTGCCAGCAACGAATGGGTTGGGCTGGAGACCCAGTACTTC
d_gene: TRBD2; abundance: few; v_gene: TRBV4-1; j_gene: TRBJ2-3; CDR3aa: CASSPKIPAGARTDTQYF; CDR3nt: TGCGCCAGCAGCCCTAAGATTCCAGCGGGGGCCCGCACAGATACGCAGTATTTT
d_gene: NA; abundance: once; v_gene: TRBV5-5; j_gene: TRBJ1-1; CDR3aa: CASRAGPHILGGDTEAFF; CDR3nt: TGTGCCAGCAGGGCCGGACCACATATCCTCGGGGGGGACACTGAAGCTTTCTTT
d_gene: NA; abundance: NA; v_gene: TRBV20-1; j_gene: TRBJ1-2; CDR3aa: CSARSGNNRGYTF; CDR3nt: TGCAGTGCTAGGTCGGGAAACAACCGGGGCTACACCTTC